The 29 T cell receptor beta chains presented below share a single source sample, sequenced in a study of T cell repertoires in cytomegalovirus infection. One entry per CDR3 protein, called by TCRdb with MiXCR from the reads. The table includes some 300,000 distinct CDR3 sequences, about a sixth detected once. The sequenced sample consisted of PBMCs. Receptors originate from a human donor in good health (CMV status not recorded). Some clones in this sample may be carry-over from other donors' samples.

This clonotype has ten or more counts. This sequence joins TRBV6-5 and TRBJ1-1; D is unresolved. The CDR3 length is 15 residues. Trimming took off 0 bases at V and 4 bases at J, with 12 bases between the two ends. The germline CDR1 and CDR2 sequences are MNHEY and SVGAGI. The CDR3: CASSYSINIGTEAFF. CDR3 bases: TGTGCCAGCAGTTACTCGATCAACATAGGCACTGAAGCTTTCTTT.

This clonotype was detected only a few times. The CDR3 loop is CASSLEFQGGEETQYF. The CDR3 bases are TGTGCCAGCAGCTTAGAGTTCCAGGGGGGCGAGGAGACCCAGTACTTC. The chain links TRBV7-2 to TRBJ2-5; a possible D gene is TRBD1 (7 bases). The V end lost 1 base, the J end lost 5 bases, and 17 bases lay between the germline ends. The V gene's germline CDR1 is SGHTA and CDR2 FQGNSA. This CDR3 is 16 amino acids long.

This clonotype was detected only a few times. For the CDR3, the DNA is TGTGCCAGCAGTTACGACGCCAGGGTGTACTACACCTTC. Amino acids: CASSYDARVYYTF. The V and J genes are TRBV6-1 and TRBJ1-2; D might be TRBD1 (5 bases). The CDR3 has 13 amino acids. The V end was cut by 5 bases, the J end by 10 bases, with 17 bases between. Germline V gives CDR1 MNHNS, CDR2 SASEGT.

The chain carries TRBV9 and TRBJ2-3; no clear D gene. The germline gives CDR1 SGDLS, CDR2 YYNGEE. V was clipped by 0 bases and J by 2 bases, with 7 bases between them. There are 14 residues in the CDR3. CDR3 nucleotide sequence: TGTGCCAGCAGCGTAGAAGGGAACACAGATACGCAGTATTTT. Its protein is CASSVEGNTDTQYF.

The V call is TRBV20-1, the J call TRBJ2-7; a weak D match, TRBD1 (5 bases). The CDR3 sequence is 12 residues long. Trimming stripped 5 bases from V and 2 bases from J, with 10 bases between. The germline V gene has CDR1 DFQATT and CDR2 SNEGSKA (reference sequence). In DNA, the CDR3 is TGCAGTGCTCTTCGACAGACCTACGAGCAGTACTTC. Its protein product is CSALRQTYEQYF.

There are a few counts of this clonotype. J is TRBJ2-7 and V is TRBV20-1, with D unresolved. CDR3 length equals 12 residues. With 3 bases removed from V and 7 bases from J, the gap between germline ends came to 13 bases. CDR1 is DFQATT, CDR2 SNEGSKA, per germline (reference sequence). The CDR3 reads CSASRAAREQYF. The CDR3 nucleotides are TGCAGTGCTAGTAGGGCAGCCAGGGAGCAGTACTTC.

This clonotype came up many times. The chain recombines TRBV7-2 with TRBJ2-2; the D gene is possibly TRBD1 (5 bases). Trimming stripped 4 bases from V and 0 bases from J, with 15 bases between. The CDR3 sequence is 17 residues long. Germline V gives CDR1 SGHTA, CDR2 FQGNSA. CDR3 sequence (DNA): TGTGCCAGCAGCTCAGGGCGAGGTGCGACGAACACCGGGGAGCTGTTTTTT. Protein: CASSSGRGATNTGELFF.

The chain uses TRBV15 and TRBJ2-3, with 7 bases lining up with TRBD2. From germline, CDR1 is LNHNV and CDR2 YYDKDF (reference sequence). This CDR3 contains 15 residues. V dropped 1 base and J dropped 1; count of bases not matched to a gene: 2. The CDR3 spells CATSRVLAGTDTQYF. CDR3 coding DNA: TGTGCCACCAGCAGAGTTCTAGCGGGCACAGATACGCAGTATTTT.

The chain couples TRBV7-9 to TRBJ1-5; D is unresolved. Per the germline V gene, CDR1 is SEHNR and CDR2 is FQNEAQ (reference sequence). Deletions cut 5 bases from V and 2 bases from J, with 7 bases between. The CDR3 length is 13 residues. The CDR3 DNA sequence: TGTGCCAGCAGCCCTTCGGGCAATCAGCCCCAGCATTTT. This translates into CASSPSGNQPQHF.

The chain joins TRBV6-6 to TRBJ1-1, with D unclear. Germline lookup yields CDR1 MNHNY and CDR2 SVGAGI (reference sequence). The CDR3 contains 17 residues. Trimming removed 0 bases from V and 3 bases from J, with 17 bases in between. CDR3 in DNA: TGTGCCAGCAGTTACTCTCTTCGTGGGGAGATGGACACTGAAGCTTTCTTT. This sequence encodes CASSYSLRGEMDTEAFF.

In this sample, this clonotype turned up many times. This sequence joins TRBV7-8 and TRBJ2-2; TRBD2 is a possible D gene (5 bases). CDR1 is SGHVS, CDR2 FQNEAQ, per germline. V was shortened by 0 bases and J by 6 bases, with 8 bases between the two germline ends. The CDR3 has 14 amino acids. In DNA form, the CDR3 reads TGTGCCAGCAGCTTAGCGAGGGTTTCCGGGGAGCTGTTTTTT. As protein: CASSLARVSGELFF.

This clonotype was seen only a few times. The V and J genes are TRBV20-1 and TRBJ2-3, with 7 bases fitting TRBD2. This CDR3 has 14 residues. Unmatched junction bases numbered 10, after V lost 0 bases and J lost 10 bases. Per the germline V gene, CDR1 is DFQATT and CDR2 is SNEGSKA (reference sequence). The CDR3 reads CSARDWTRVSSQYF. CDR3 bases: TGCAGTGCTAGAGACTGGACTAGAGTTAGCTCGCAGTATTTT.

The table lists this clonotype with a few counts. This rearrangement joins TRBV29-1 to TRBJ2-5, with 7 bases lining up with TRBD2. This CDR3 spans 13 amino acids. Germline V lookup: CDR1 SQVTM, CDR2 ANQGSEA. V shed 3 bases, J shed 2 bases, and the junction held 3 bases outside the gene matches. DNA for the CDR3: TGCAGCGTTGAGAAGGGACTACAAGAGACCCAGTACTTC. Protein product: CSVEKGLQETQYF. The variable domain in full, completed from reference TRBV29-1 and TRBJ2-5, reads SAVISQKPSRDICQRGTSLTIQCQVDSQVTMMFWYRQQPGQSLTLIATANQGSEATYESGFVIDKFPISRPNLTFSTLTVSNMSPEDSSIYLCSVEKGLQETQYFGPGTRLLVL.

This clonotype was found many times. This chain connects TRBV12-3 or TRBV12-4 to TRBJ2-4; D gene uncertain. The V and J ends lost 4 bases and 1 base respectively, with 11 bases between them. This CDR3 is built from 15 residues. CDR3 residues: CASSSAARAKNIQYF. The CDR3 DNA follows: TGTGCCAGCAGTTCCGCCGCGAGGGCCAAAAACATTCAGTACTTC.

Details on this clonotype: It may be a read error: a sequence one base away is much more abundant. The rearrangement joins TRBV12-3 or TRBV12-4 to TRBJ2-1; D not resolved. The ends were cut back, 2 bases at V and 0 bases at J, with 20 bases in the middle. The CDR3 loop spans 19 amino acids. The CDR3 DNA sequence: TGTGCCAGCAGTTTATTGGGTCAGGCTTCCCCCAGCTCCTACAATGAGCAGTTCTTC. Translated, it gives CASSLLGQASPSSYNEQFF.

This clonotype came up many times. The chain joins TRBV6-5 to TRBJ2-5, with 10 positions matching TRBD2. Germline CDR1 is MNHEY and CDR2 is SVGAGI. The trim removed 0 bases at V and 3 bases at J, leaving 4 bases unmatched. The CDR3 has 16 amino acids. CDR3 nucleotides: TGTGCCAGCAGTTACTCCAGCGGGGGGGTGGAAGAGACCCAGTACTTC. It translates to CASSYSSGGVEETQYF.

The chain links TRBV6-6 to TRBJ1-4; 9 bases agree with TRBD1. Germline CDR1 is MNHNY and CDR2 is SVGAGI (reference sequence). This CDR3 region has 15 residues. The V and J ends lost 6 bases and 5 bases, in that order; junction bases with no gene match: 7. Here the CDR3 reads CASRNTGTGNEKLFF. The CDR3 DNA follows: TGTGCCAGCAGAAATACCGGGACAGGGAATGAAAAACTGTTTTTT.

The chain couples TRBV7-4 to TRBJ2-5, with a tentative D call TRBD2 (5 bases). The CDR3 has 15 residues. The V and J ends lost 2 bases and 3 bases respectively, with 13 bases between them. Per the germline V gene, CDR1 is SGHVT and CDR2 is SQSDAQ. CDR3 sequence: CASSLFDKGEETQYF. The CDR3 DNA is TGTGCCAGCAGCTTATTCGACAAGGGAGAAGAGACCCAGTACTTC.

This clonotype has at least ten counts. The rearrangement joins TRBV7-9 to TRBJ2-1; the match to TRBD2 covers 11 bases. The CDR3 covers 16 residues. In germline, CDR1 is SEHNR, CDR2 FQNEAQ (reference sequence). J gave up 3 bases and V 5 bases, and 6 bases lay outside the gene matches. CDR3 bases: TGTGCCAGCAGCCCCCGGGGACTAGCGGACTACAATGAGCAGTTCTTC. Its translation is CASSPRGLADYNEQFF.

This clonotype was observed many times. The chain links TRBV11-3 to TRBJ1-6, with no clear D. CDR1 and CDR2 from the germline V gene are SGHNT and YENEEA. The CDR3 runs to 14 residues. Deletions cut 3 bases from V and 5 bases from J, with 8 bases between. CDR3 nucleotides: TGTGCCAGCAGCTTTCGCGGGGATAATTCACCCCTCCACTTT. This translates into CASSFRGDNSPLHF. Using reference TRBV11-3 and TRBJ1-6 for the parts outside the CDR3, the full variable domain is EAGVVQSPRYKIIEKKQPVAFWCNPISGHNTLYWYLQNLGQGPELLIRYENEEAVDDSQLPKDRFSAERLKGVDSTLKIQPAELGDSAVYLCASSFRGDNSPLHFGNGTRLTVT.

This clonotype has just a few counts. The chain links TRBV20-1 to TRBJ1-1, with 11 bases aligning to TRBD1. Looked up from germline, CDR1 is DFQATT and CDR2 is SNEGSKA (reference sequence). Losses at the gene ends were 2 bases for V and 5 bases for J; bases not matched to a gene: 13. The CDR3 length is 17 residues. The CDR3, as DNA: TGCAGTGCTAGATCTGGACAGGGGGCTGTCGACCAAACTGAAGCTTTCTTT. Protein product: CSARSGQGAVDQTEAFF.

This rearrangement joins TRBV4-2 to TRBJ2-6, with 9 bases matching TRBD1. With V trimmed by 5 bases and J by 0 bases, 8 bases remained unmatched. Looked up from germline, CDR1 is LGHNA and CDR2 is YNFKEQ. CDR3 length equals 18 residues. CDR3 in amino acids: CASSSATGGVSGANVLTF. The CDR3 DNA follows: TGTGCCAGCAGCTCAGCCACAGGGGGCGTCTCTGGGGCCAACGTCCTGACTTTC.

This clonotype has a count of ten or more. The chain carries TRBV7-2 and TRBJ2-1; D uncertain. In germline, CDR1 is SGHTA, CDR2 FQGNSA. The CDR3 totals 12 residues. V gave up 2 bases and J gave up 4 bases, with 3 bases separating them. The CDR3 spells CASSLSYNEQFF. The DNA for the CDR3 is TGTGCCAGCAGCTTATCGTACAATGAGCAGTTCTTC. The whole variable domain, remainder taken from reference TRBV7-2 and TRBJ2-1, is GAGVSQSPSNKVTEKGKDVELRCDPISGHTALYWYRQSLGQGLEFLIYFQGNSAPDKSGLPSDRFSAERTGGSVSTLTIQRTQQEDSAVYLCASSLSYNEQFFGPGTRLTVL.

In this sample, this clonotype turned up many times. V gene TRBV7-3 combines with J gene TRBJ1-1; D unclear. Germline lookup yields CDR1 SGHTA and CDR2 FQGTGA. The ends were cut back, 5 bases at V and 1 base at J, with 8 bases in the middle. The CDR3 consists of 13 residues. CDR3 region: CASSLHPNTEAFF. As DNA, the CDR3 is TGTGCCAGCAGCCTACACCCGAACACTGAAGCTTTCTTT.

This clonotype was counted ten times or more. CDR3 sequence (DNA): TGTGCCAGCAGCCGACAGGGAAATCAGCCCCAGCATTTT. Translation: CASSRQGNQPQHF. The chain employs TRBV7-2 and TRBJ1-5, with 7 bases lining up with TRBD1. In germline, CDR1 is SGHTA, CDR2 FQGNSA. V was clipped by 5 bases and J by 4 bases; unmatched bases: 2. This CDR3 spans 13 amino acids.

This clonotype appeared many times. The V gene is TRBV20-1, the J gene TRBJ1-2, with TRBD1 matching over 8 bases. Trimming at V came to 4 bases and at J to 8 bases, leaving 9 bases not matched to a gene. The CDR3 spans 13 residues. The germline V gene has CDR1 DFQATT and CDR2 SNEGSKA (reference sequence). This CDR3 reads CSAKASGQGGYTF. DNA of the CDR3: TGCAGTGCTAAGGCCTCCGGACAGGGAGGCTACACCTTC.

This clonotype was recorded only once. The J gene is TRBJ1-1, the V gene TRBV5-4, with D unresolved. The CDR3 loop spans 13 amino acids. Trimming pared 0 bases from V and 11 bases from J, leaving 14 bases between. CDR1 and CDR2 from the germline V gene are SGHNT and YYREEE (reference sequence). The CDR3 DNA reads TGTGCCAGCAGCTTGGATGGTCTGAAAGGGGCTTTCTTT. This encodes CASSLDGLKGAFF. Variable domain in full (rest from reference TRBV5-4 and TRBJ1-1): ETGVTQSPTHLIKTRGQQVTLRCSSQSGHNTVSWYQQALGQGPQFIFQYYREEENGRGNFPPRFSGLQFPNYSSELNVNALELDDSALYLCASSLDGLKGAFFGQGTRLTVV.

This clonotype came up many times. The chain combines TRBV10-3 with TRBJ2-7; D is unresolved. The germline V and J ends were trimmed by 10 bases and 6 bases, with 13 bases remaining between them. Germline-derived CDR1 and CDR2 are ENHRY and SYGVKD. This CDR3 has 11 amino acids. The DNA for the CDR3 is TGTGCCACCCAGGCAGGAACCGAGCAGTACTTC. Protein product: CATQAGTEQYF.

The genes are TRBV19 and TRBJ1-5, with TRBD1 matching over 11 bases. This CDR3 contains 16 residues. Germline values: CDR1 LNHDA, CDR2 SQIVND (reference sequence). The junction had 7 bases not matched to a gene; V was cut back by 6 bases and J by 3 bases. The CDR3 coding sequence is TGTGCCAGTAGGAGGACAGGGGGCCGAGACAATCAGCCCCAGCATTTT. It is translated as CASRRTGGRDNQPQHF.